This TCR beta chain was captured in a study of T cell repertoires in cytomegalovirus infection. For the study at large: Recently identified HLA-C-restricted and well-studied HLA-B-restricted CMV epitopes were used. Matching HLA type, along with CMV infection, was indicated by public TCR beta signatures.

Study-wide points: Individuals carrying CMV plus the relevant HLA were identified by cumulative frequency of public TCR beta families. In two of eight donors, the top clonotype was HLA-C-restricted CMV-specific.

The CDR3 totals 15 residues. V was trimmed by 2 bases and J by 0 bases, leaving 9 bases between them. Per the germline V gene, CDR1 is SGDLS and CDR2 is YYNGEE. About this clonotype itself: What it binds is not known.

TCRdb passed the reads through MiXCR, listing each CDR3 protein once. The sample carries 900,000 to 950,000 distinct CDR3 sequences, 30% to 40% recorded once. The sample consisted of cultured CD8+ T cells from PBMCs, taken from culture after CMV antigen stimulation. The source is a human donor in good health (CMV status not recorded). Some clones in this sample may be carry-over from other donors' samples. V gene TRBV9 combines with J gene TRBJ1-3, with D possibly being TRBD1 (6 bases). The DNA for the CDR3 is TGTGCCAGCAGCGTGTCGGACAGCTCTGGAAACACCATATATTTT. Protein: CASSVSDSSGNTIYF.